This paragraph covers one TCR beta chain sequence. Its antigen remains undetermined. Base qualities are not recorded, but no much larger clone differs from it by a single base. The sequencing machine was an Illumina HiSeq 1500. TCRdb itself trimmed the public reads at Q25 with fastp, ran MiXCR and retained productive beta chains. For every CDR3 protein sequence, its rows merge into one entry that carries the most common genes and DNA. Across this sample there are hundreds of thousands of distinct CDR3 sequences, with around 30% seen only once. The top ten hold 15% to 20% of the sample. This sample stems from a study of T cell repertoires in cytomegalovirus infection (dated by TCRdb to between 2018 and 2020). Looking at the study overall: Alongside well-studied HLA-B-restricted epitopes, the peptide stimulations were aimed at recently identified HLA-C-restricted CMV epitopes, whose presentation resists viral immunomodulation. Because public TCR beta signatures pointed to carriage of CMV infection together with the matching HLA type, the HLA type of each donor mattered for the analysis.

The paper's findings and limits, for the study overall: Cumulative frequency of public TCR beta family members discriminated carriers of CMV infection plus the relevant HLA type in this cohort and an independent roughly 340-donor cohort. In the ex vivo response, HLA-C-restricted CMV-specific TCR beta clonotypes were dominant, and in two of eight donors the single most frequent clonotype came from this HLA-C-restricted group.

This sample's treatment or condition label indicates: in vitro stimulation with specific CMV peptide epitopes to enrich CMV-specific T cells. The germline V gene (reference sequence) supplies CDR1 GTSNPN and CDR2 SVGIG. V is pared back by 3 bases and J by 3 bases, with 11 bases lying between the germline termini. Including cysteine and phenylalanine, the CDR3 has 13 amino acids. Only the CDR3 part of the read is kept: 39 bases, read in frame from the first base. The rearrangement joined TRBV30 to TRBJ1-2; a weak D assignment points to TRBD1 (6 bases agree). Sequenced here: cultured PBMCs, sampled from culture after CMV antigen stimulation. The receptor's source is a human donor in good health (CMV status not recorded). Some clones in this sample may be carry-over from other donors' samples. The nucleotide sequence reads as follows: TGTGCCTGGAGCGGGACACACGACTATGGCTACACCTTC. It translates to CAWSGTHDYGYTF.